This T cell receptor beta chain derives from a study of glioma-infiltrating T cells after dendritic cell vaccination. Study results and limitations: TCR clonality showed no direct relationship with survival. Complete blood and tumor specimen sets were limited to few patients.

As to this clone: Its cognate antigen is unknown.

Sample time point: after dendritic cell vaccination, including at tumor progression/relapse. From germline, CDR1 is MNHEY and CDR2 SMNVEV (reference sequence). Trimming removed 5 bases at V and 6 bases at J, with 16 bases between. This CDR3 region has 14 residues. The PCR used 60 V beta and 13 J beta primers. Sequenced by immunoSEQ multiplex PCR; TCRdb stores in-frame clones only, minus some. The table records about 58,000 clones, roughly 80% of them present only once. The source material was blood, sampled after dendritic cell vaccination. The sequence derives from a human donor with glioblastoma. The chain joins TRBV27 to TRBJ1-2; TRBD1 might be the D (6 bases). The CDR3, as DNA: TGTGCCAGCAGTACACTCGAGGGGGTAAATGGCTACACCTTC. Its translation is CASSTLEGVNGYTF.